These 15 T cell receptor beta chains were all obtained from the same sample, sequenced in a study of T cell changes during pregnancy in multiple sclerosis. Sequenced by immunoSEQ multiplex PCR; TCRdb stores in-frame clones only, minus some. The sample comprises tens of thousands of clones, around 90% of which are singletons, and under 6% rests with the top ten. This sample comprised CD8+ T cells from peripheral blood mononuclear cells, obtained before pregnancy. The receptor set was obtained from a female donor with multiple sclerosis, enrolled in a pregnancy study.

The genes are TRBV4-1 and TRBJ2-1; tentatively, D is TRBD1 (6 bases). Germline-derived CDR1 and CDR2 are MGHRA and YSYEKL. This CDR3 spans 15 amino acids. V dropped 0 bases and J dropped 6 bases, with 12 bases sitting between them. The CDR3 nucleotides are TGCGCCAGCAGCCAAGACAGGGGATTGGCCAATGAGCAGTTCTTC. This encodes CASSQDRGLANEQFF.

The rearrangement uses TRBV7-9 and TRBJ2-7; the match to TRBD1 covers 8 bases. V dropped 4 bases and J dropped 3; count of bases not matched to a gene: 5. This CDR3 comprises 14 residues. Looked up from germline, CDR1 is SEHNR and CDR2 is FQNEAQ (reference sequence). CDR3 residues: CASSSSTGVYEQYF. The CDR3 DNA reads as TGTGCCAGCAGCTCATCGACAGGGGTCTACGAGCAGTACTTC.

V gene TRBV11-1 combines with J gene TRBJ1-6; no clear D gene. This CDR3 is 14 amino acids long. Germline CDR1 and CDR2: SGHAT and FQDESV (reference sequence). V shed 6 bases and J shed 7 bases, with 13 bases lying between them. The CDR3 sequence is CASSYDGVNSPLHF. The CDR3 nucleotides read TGTGCCAGCAGTTACGACGGGGTAAATTCACCCCTCCACTTT.

This clone occurred once. This chain uses TRBV10-3 with TRBJ2-3; 8 bases line up with TRBD1. J lost 9 bases, V lost 2 bases, and 7 bases had no gene match. Looked up from germline, CDR1 is ENHRY and CDR2 is SYGVKD. The CDR3 spans 14 residues. CDR3 residues: CAISERTGFMTQYF. CDR3 nucleotide sequence: TGTGCCATCAGTGAGAGGACAGGGTTTATGACGCAGTATTTT.

The chain joins TRBV2 to TRBJ2-2; no reliable D call. The CDR3 consists of 14 residues. Germline V gene lookup returns CDR1 SNHLY and CDR2 FYNNEI. V was clipped by 4 bases and J by 8 bases, with 14 bases between them. The CDR3 here is CASSAAPTWGELFF. The CDR3 DNA is TGTGCCAGCAGTGCCGCCCCGACATGGGGGGAGCTGTTTTTT. The entire variable domain, with the rest obtained from reference TRBV2 and TRBJ2-2, is as follows: EPEVTQTPSHQVTQMGQEVILRCVPISNHLYFYWYRQILGQKVEFLVSFYNNEISEKSEIFDDQFSVERPDGSNFTLKIRSTKLEDSAMYFCASSAAPTWGELFFGEGSRLTVL.

This clone occurred a few times. The rearrangement links TRBV20-1 to TRBJ1-1; D call uncertain. CDR3 size: 11 residues. Per germline, CDR1 DFQATT and CDR2 SNEGSKA (reference sequence). V lost 3 bases to trimming and J lost 2 bases, with 4 bases between them. CDR3 region: CSASLNTEAFF. In DNA, the CDR3 is TGCAGTGCTAGCCTAAACACTGAAGCTTTCTTT.

V usage is TRBV7-9 and J usage is TRBJ2-7; D ambiguous. This CDR3 contains 16 residues. CDR1 is SEHNR, CDR2 FQNEAQ, per germline (reference sequence). V was clipped by 1 base and J by 4 bases, with 17 bases between them. CDR3 residues: CASSLESPQHLYEQYF. The CDR3 DNA reads as TGTGCCAGCAGCTTAGAGTCCCCACAGCATCTATACGAGCAGTACTTC.

This clone was found once. The chain couples TRBV27 to TRBJ2-3, with 8 positions matching TRBD2. The CDR3 is 18 residues long. Germline V gene data show CDR1 as MNHEY and CDR2 as SMNVEV (reference sequence). The V gene end was trimmed by 2 bases and the J gene end by 0 bases; junction bases not matched to a gene: 10. CDR3 DNA: TGTGCCAGCAGTTTAACTACTGCCGGGGGGGCTAGCACAGATACGCAGTATTTT. Protein product: CASSLTTAGGASTDTQYF.

The chain carries TRBV7-9 and TRBJ2-2, with D possibly being TRBD2 (6 bases). The V end was cut by 4 bases, the J end by 5 bases, with 20 bases between. Germline CDR1 SEHNR, CDR2 FQNEAQ (reference sequence). The CDR3 consists of 17 residues. This CDR3 is CASSSILAGLATGELFF. CDR3 nucleotides: TGTGCCAGCAGCTCCATCCTCGCGGGACTTGCGACCGGGGAGCTGTTTTTT. The full variable domain, in which reference TRBV7-9 and TRBJ2-2 provide the parts outside the CDR3, is DTGVSQNPRHKITKRGQNVTFRCDPISEHNRLYWYRQTLGQGPEFLTYFQNEAQLEKSRLLSDRFSAERPKGSFSTLEIQRTEQGDSAMYLCASSSILAGLATGELFFGEGSRLTVL.

The CDR3 nucleotides read TGCGCCAGCAGTGGGATAGCGGGGGGACCTAACAATGAGCAGTTCTTC. Translating it yields CASSGIAGGPNNEQFF. The chain links TRBV10-2 to TRBJ2-1; TRBD2 matches at 10 bases. Germline CDR1 is WSHSY and CDR2 is SAAADI. Trimming at V came to 4 bases and at J to 5 bases, leaving 8 bases not matched to a gene. The CDR3 is 16 residues long.

This clone has a handful of counts. The chain combines TRBV29-1 with TRBJ1-1; D is unclear. The germline V gene has CDR1 SQVTM and CDR2 ANQGSEA. V was shortened by 3 bases and J by 3 bases, with 5 bases between the two germline ends. The CDR3 has 11 amino acids. The CDR3 bases are TGCAGCGTTGACCAGGACACTGAAGCTTTCTTT. This gives the protein CSVDQDTEAFF.

The chain uses TRBV27 and TRBJ2-1; a weak D match, TRBD1 (5 bases). The germline V gene encodes CDR1 MNHEY and CDR2 SMNVEV (reference sequence). This CDR3 has 16 residues. Trimming removed 3 bases at V and 0 bases at J, with 12 bases between. In nucleotides, the CDR3 is TGTGCCAGCAGTTTTGGGGCAGGTTCCTCCTACAATGAGCAGTTCTTC. Its protein product is CASSFGAGSSYNEQFF.

V usage is TRBV13 and J usage is TRBJ2-3; D is uncertain. V shed 3 bases and J shed 0 bases, with 7 bases lying between them. Germline CDR1 is PRHDT and CDR2 is FYEKMQ (reference sequence). This CDR3 spans 14 amino acids. The CDR3 DNA sequence: TGTGCCAGCAGCTTTACAGATAGCACAGATACGCAGTATTTT. Its protein product is CASSFTDSTDTQYF.

The chain has TRBV18 and TRBJ2-1; 12 bases agree with TRBD2. V lost 0 bases, J lost 8 bases, and 2 bases stayed unmatched. There are 15 residues in the CDR3. CDR1 and CDR2 from the germline V gene are KGHSH and LQKENI. CDR3 coding DNA: TGTGCCAGCTCACCACCGGGACTAGCGGGCCATGAGCAGTTCTTC. Encoded protein: CASSPPGLAGHEQFF.

In its sample, this clone was seen once. CDR3 amino acids: CAMGTGEPYEQYF. The CDR3 DNA sequence: TGTGCCATGGGGACAGGGGAACCCTACGAGCAGTACTTC. V is TRBV10-3 and J is TRBJ2-7; 10 bases are a match to TRBD1. Per germline, CDR1 ENHRY and CDR2 SYGVKD. The length of the CDR3 is 13 residues. After removal of 9 bases from V and 2 bases from J, the junction contained 4 bases not matched to a gene.